This T cell receptor beta chain was captured by sequencing in a study of blood T cell repertoires in COVID-19. The overall study: Acute and convalescent COVID-19 samples came from the United States, Italy and Spain.

Generated by immunoSEQ multiplex PCR, the TCRdb table keeps only in-frame clones and is missing some. The sample has 250,000 or so clones, 88% seen once. A COVID-19 case was met by exposed participants within 2 weeks before study entry. Trimming shortened V by 5 bases and J by 2 bases, and 12 bases separated the two germline ends. The CDR3 sequence is 14 residues long. Germline V lookup: CDR1 SGHAT, CDR2 FQNNGV. The chain uses TRBV11-2 and TRBJ1-2; TRBD1 is a possible D gene (5 bases). Sequencing used PBMCs or T cells enriched from blood (not recorded which). The receptor was derived from a woman aged 40 to 49 who had been exposed to COVID-19. DNA of the CDR3: TGTGCCAGCAGCCCGGGGGGGAGGAACTATGGCTACACCTTC. Translation: CASSPGGRNYGYTF.